This TCR beta chain stems from a study of beta chain features in type 1 diabetes. Study outcomes and limitations: Type 1 diabetes patients had moderately but significantly shorter TCRB CDR3s in all four CD4+ subsets.

The V and J ends lost 0 bases and 8 bases respectively, with 13 bases between them. CDR1 and CDR2 (germline): LGHNA, YSLEER. CDR3 length equals 14 residues. Averaging about 116 mL, one heparinised blood draw came from each individual donor. Each sorted population was over 95% pure. This clone was seen only a few times. What it recognizes is unknown. Every bit of the isolated RNA underwent reverse transcription, so sequencing read expressed TCRB transcripts. The protocol was immunoSEQ multiplex PCR, while the TCRdb copy is restricted to in-frame clones and leaves out a portion. The sample has about 620,000 clones, roughly 15% seen once.

What was sequenced was naive CD4+ T cells from blood. This chain joins TRBV4-3 and TRBJ1-2, with a possible D match to TRBD1 (5 bases). This receptor was taken from a man aged 18-30 years in good health. The CDR3 nucleotides read TGCGCCAGCAGCCAAGATCGGCGAGGGACCGGCTACACCTTC. It codes for CASSQDRRGTGYTF.